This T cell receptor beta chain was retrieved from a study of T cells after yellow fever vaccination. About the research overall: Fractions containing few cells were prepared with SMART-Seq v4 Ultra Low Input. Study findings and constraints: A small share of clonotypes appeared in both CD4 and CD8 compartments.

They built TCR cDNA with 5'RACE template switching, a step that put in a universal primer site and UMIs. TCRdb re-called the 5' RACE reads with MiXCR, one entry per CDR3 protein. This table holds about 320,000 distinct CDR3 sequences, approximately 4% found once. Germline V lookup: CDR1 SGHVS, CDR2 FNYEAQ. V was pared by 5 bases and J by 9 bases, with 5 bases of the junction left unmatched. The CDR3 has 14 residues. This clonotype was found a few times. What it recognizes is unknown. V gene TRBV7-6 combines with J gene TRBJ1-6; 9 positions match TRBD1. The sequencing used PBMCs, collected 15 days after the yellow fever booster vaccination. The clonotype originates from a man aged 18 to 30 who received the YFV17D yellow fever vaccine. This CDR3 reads CASSEQGAVSPLHF. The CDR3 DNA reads TGTGCCAGCAGCGAACAGGGGGCGGTTTCACCCCTCCACTTT.